The rows below give T cell receptor beta chains drawn from one sample of a study of neoadjuvant anti-PD-1 for oral cavity cancer. Profiled with immunoSEQ multiplex PCR; TCRdb holds only in-frame clones, not every one. In the table there are just over 14,000 clones, roughly 70% of which are singletons. The material sequenced was PBMCs, taken before nivolumab (anti-PD-1) treatment. The receptor source for this set is a person between 35 and 79 years old with oral cavity squamous cell carcinoma. Both conserved end residues are part of each CDR3. The order of the fields is J gene, clone size, V gene, CDR3 protein. The size field is filled for only some rows; it gives once, few, many or a size class.

J: TRBJ2-7
size: few
V: TRBV7-9
CDR3: CASTGSGGEQYF

J: TRBJ2-5
size: NA
V: TRBV7-8
CDR3: CASSKFLHREGTQYF

J: TRBJ1-4
size: NA
V: TRBV30
CDR3: CAWSVTAISNEKLFF

J: TRBJ2-7
size: NA
V: TRBV5-5
CDR3: CASSYLSYEQYF

J: TRBJ2-2
size: NA
V: TRBV5-1
CDR3: CASSWNGGENTGELFF

J: TRBJ2-4
size: NA
V: TRBV30
CDR3: CAGSSVKNIQYF

J: TRBJ2-2
size: NA
V: TRBV7-7
CDR3: CASSLMAGTGYTGELFF

J: TRBJ2-1
size: NA
V: TRBV27
CDR3: CASSTYSGSGNEQFF

J: TRBJ2-5
size: few
V: TRBV7-3
CDR3: CASSTGPGETQYF

J: TRBJ1-6
size: NA
V: TRBV5-4
CDR3: CASSPRDSPLHF

J: TRBJ2-7
size: few
V: TRBV5-6
CDR3: CASSLAGGQSFYF

J: TRBJ2-1
size: NA
V: TRBV15
CDR3: CATSRHSPGTSGRANEQFF

J: TRBJ2-1
size: NA
V: TRBV7-8
CDR3: CASSLVAGSSNEQFF

J: TRBJ2-1
size: NA
V: TRBV4-2
CDR3: CASSSPQVGGGDYNEQFF

J: TRBJ2-2
size: NA
V: TRBV5-1
CDR3: CASSLRPTSGGARGVTGELFF

J: TRBJ2-7
size: NA
V: TRBV29-1
CDR3: CSVGARDSEQYF

J: TRBJ1-2
size: NA
V: TRBV5-4
CDR3: CASSLAGSAGYDYTF

J: TRBJ2-3
size: few
V: TRBV25-1
CDR3: CASSGTGTDTQYF

J: TRBJ2-3
size: NA
V: TRBV5-4
CDR3: CASSFSGADTQYF

J: TRBJ1-5
size: once
V: TRBV19
CDR3: CASKAWGTGGNQPQHF

J: TRBJ1-6
size: NA
V: TRBV10-3
CDR3: CAISEALGQGTPLHF

J: TRBJ1-2
size: NA
V: TRBV7-9
CDR3: CASSPSYYGYTF